This TCR beta chain was captured by sequencing in a study of T-cell reconstitution after alpha-beta-depleted transplantation in children. The study, taken as a whole, reports: Alpha-beta T cells about two months after transplant reportedly derived from several hundred expanded graft clones. T-cell numbers and diversity, one year after transplant, stemmed largely from T cells that were newly produced. Surviving recipient cells, namely T cells and thymic progenitors, were the source of high day-60 TCRbeta diversity in some patients.

Remarks on this clonotype: As yet, its antigen is unknown.

Using unique molecular identifiers, the investigators prepared the TCRbeta library. MiXCR, run by TCRdb on the PCR reads, gives a single entry per CDR3 protein. The sample lists a few hundred thousand distinct CDR3 sequences; over 10% were seen once. V dropped 7 bases and J dropped 6 bases, with 17 bases sitting between them. Germline assignment: CDR1 DFQATT and CDR2 SNEGSKA (reference sequence). This CDR3 is built from 13 residues. Sequences were derived from PBMCs, mostly from graft donor cells, sampled 360 days after TCRalphabeta/CD19-depleted stem cell transplant. This TCR was recovered from a male patient between 10 and 17 years old who had a stem cell transplant for acute myeloid leukemia, so the T cells may come from the graft donor. This rearrangement joins TRBV20-1 to TRBJ2-3; D is perhaps TRBD2 (5 bases). The CDR3, as DNA: TGCAGTGTCCGGGAACCCAGGAGGGATACGCAGTATTTT. Translated, it gives CSVREPRRDTQYF.